The 24 T cell receptor beta chains listed next were all sequenced from one sample in a study of spatial heterogeneity in lung cancer. TCRdb passed the 5' RACE reads through MiXCR, listing each CDR3 protein once. The table lists over 2,000 distinct CDR3 sequences, around 2.3% of them singletons. Documented time point: sample taken at primary tumor resection. General study points: Expanded alpha and beta TCR counts within tumors tracked tumor mutation counts.

Antigens of these TCRs are unknown. The sample consisted of lung tumor tissue, taken at surgery. All receptors come from a male donor with early-stage non-small cell lung cancer.

By share, this clonotype ranks as medium-sized (0.01 to 0.1%). This chain links TRBV10-3 with TRBJ2-1, with TRBD1 matching 9 bases. V lost 4 bases, J lost 8 bases, and 12 bases stayed unmatched. The germline CDR1 and CDR2 sequences are ENHRY and SYGVKD. This CDR3 is 16 amino acids long. The CDR3 DNA reads as TGTGCCATCAGTGGGGACAGGGCTTCCCGGGAGGATGAGCAGTTCTTC. Translating gives CAISGDRASREDEQFF.

In this sample, this clonotype is medium-sized (0.01 to 0.1%). The chain recombines TRBV2 with TRBJ1-5, with unresolved D. Trimming stripped 6 bases from V and 2 bases from J, with 11 bases between. This CDR3 region has 14 residues. Germline V lookup: CDR1 SNHLY, CDR2 FYNNEI. CDR3 residues: CASRGDTGNQPQHF. The CDR3 DNA is TGTGCCAGCAGGGGAGACACCGGCAATCAGCCCCAGCATTTT.

This clonotype was counted ten times or more. CDR3 residues: CAWSEDWCQKTQYF. The DNA for the CDR3 is TGTGCCTGGAGTGAAGACTGGTGCCAGAAGACCCAGTACTTC. This chain links TRBV30 with TRBJ2-5, with unresolved D. Germline CDR1 GTSNPN, CDR2 SVGIG (reference sequence). This CDR3 has 14 residues. Trimming stripped 1 base from V and 6 bases from J, with 15 bases between. The full variable domain, completed using reference TRBV30 and TRBJ2-5, is SQTIHQWPATLVQPVGSPLSLECTVEGTSNPNLYWYRQAAGRGLQLLFYSVGIGQISSEVPQNLSASRPQDRQFILSSKKLLLSDSGFYLCAWSEDWCQKTQYFGPGTRLLVL.

This clonotype was seen at least ten times. The chain employs TRBV24-1 and TRBJ2-1, with TRBD2 matching over 9 bases. The CDR3 consists of 16 residues. Losses at the gene ends were 7 bases for V and 10 bases for J; bases not matched to a gene: 16. The germline gives CDR1 KGHDR, CDR2 SFDVKD. The CDR3 sequence: CATRGPSGTGGQEQFF. The CDR3, as DNA: TGTGCCACCAGAGGACCTAGCGGGACCGGGGGCCAGGAGCAGTTCTTC.

By share of the sample, this clonotype is medium-sized. The V and J genes are TRBV10-3 and TRBJ2-7; 8 bases fit TRBD1. V shed 5 bases, J shed 5 bases, and the junction held 5 bases outside the gene matches. From germline, CDR1 is ENHRY and CDR2 SYGVKD. The CDR3 has 13 residues. The chain's CDR3 is CAISPTGDHEQYF. DNA of the CDR3: TGTGCCATCAGTCCGACAGGGGACCACGAGCAGTACTTC.

By proportion, this clonotype is medium-sized. This chain connects TRBV15 to TRBJ1-2, with 8 bases lining up with TRBD1. This CDR3 is built from 14 residues. Per the germline V gene, CDR1 is LNHNV and CDR2 is YYDKDF (reference sequence). V shed 0 bases, J shed 14 bases, and the junction held 11 bases outside the gene matches. The CDR3 nucleotides are TGTGCCACCAGCAGAGATGAGGGACAGGCCCAGGGGACCTTC. Its translation is CATSRDEGQAQGTF.

In its sample, this clonotype ranks as medium-sized. This rearrangement joins TRBV28 to TRBJ2-3, with TRBD1 as a possible D gene (5 bases). Germline V lookup: CDR1 MDHEN, CDR2 SYDVKM. The CDR3 runs 10 residues. Trimming cost V 7 bases and J 10 bases, with 9 bases left between them. The CDR3 protein is CASKGPAQYF. The CDR3 bases are TGTGCCAGCAAGGGGCCTGCGCAGTATTTT. Filled out from reference TRBV28 and TRBJ2-3, the complete variable domain reads DVKVTQSSRYLVKRTGEKVFLECVQDMDHENMFWYRQDPGLGLRLIYFSYDVKMKEKGDIPEGYSVSREKKERFSLILESASTNQTSMYLCASKGPAQYFGPGTRLTVL.

There are many counts of this clonotype. The V call is TRBV7-1, the J call TRBJ2-3; 7 nucleotides agree with TRBD1. TRBV7-1 falls under the ORF class, with uncertain function. V gave up 3 bases and J gave up 3 bases; unmatched junction bases: 6. This CDR3 is 15 amino acids long. This CDR3 reads CASSSGTAKTDTQYF. CDR3 coding DNA: TGTGCCAGCAGCTCCGGGACAGCCAAAACAGATACGCAGTATTTT.

This clonotype ranks as medium-sized. The gene calls are TRBV18 and TRBJ1-2; 8 bases match TRBD1. The ends lost 0 bases at V and 8 bases at J; junction bases unmatched: 2. Germline V gives CDR1 KGHSH, CDR2 LQKENI. The CDR3 consists of 13 residues. The CDR3 nucleotides read TGTGCCAGCTCACCACCCAGGGGGCGAGGCTACACCTTC. It specifies CASSPPRGRGYTF.

With respect to this clonotype: With a much larger clone just one base away, this may be a read error. The conserved final phenylalanine or tryptophan is absent from the CDR3, which likely points to a read error. CDR3 sequence (DNA): TGCAGTGCTAGAGAAGCTGGGGGCTCCTACGAGCAGTACTAC. Translating it yields CSAREAGGSYEQYY. The genes are TRBV20-1 and TRBJ2-7, with D perhaps given as TRBD1 or TRBD2 (5 bases each). The CDR3 extends over 14 amino acids. Germline-derived CDR1 and CDR2 are DFQATT and SNEGSKA (reference sequence). V shed 0 bases and J shed 0 bases, with 9 bases lying between them.

This clonotype qualifies as medium-sized. The chain couples TRBV7-9 to TRBJ1-1; D may be TRBD1 (5 bases). Germline V gene sequence: CDR1 SEHNR, CDR2 FQNEAQ (reference sequence). V was pared by 2 bases and J by 4 bases, with 11 bases between. The length of the CDR3 is 14 residues. The CDR3 sequence is CASSLQGPSTEAFF. The CDR3 DNA is TGTGCCAGCAGCTTACAGGGTCCCTCCACTGAAGCTTTCTTT.

This clonotype is large (0.1 to 1%) in the sample. The chain recombines TRBV5-1 with TRBJ1-2; no reliable D call. Germline values: CDR1 SGHRS, CDR2 YFSETQ. Trimming removed 0 bases from V and 4 bases from J, with 13 bases in between. The CDR3 runs 15 residues. The DNA for the CDR3 is TGCGCCAGCAGCTTGGAGGGCAGCAGAGGCTATGGCTACACCTTC. Protein sequence: CASSLEGSRGYGYTF. The full variable domain, rest sourced from reference TRBV5-1 and TRBJ1-2, is KAGVTQTPRYLIKTRGQQVTLSCSPISGHRSVSWYQQTPGQGLQFLFEYFSETQRNKGNFPGRFSGRQFSNSRSEMNVSTLELGDSALYLCASSLEGSRGYGYTFGSGTRLTVV.

In its sample, this clonotype is medium-sized. The rearrangement uses TRBV27 and TRBJ2-1; 8 bases match TRBD2. CDR1 MNHEY and CDR2 SMNVEV come from the germline V gene (reference sequence). The V gene end was trimmed by 5 bases and the J gene end by 5 bases; junction bases not matched to a gene: 11. The CDR3 spans 16 residues. The CDR3 coding sequence is TGTGCCAGCAGTCTCTCGCTCGGGACTAGAAACAATGAGCAGTTCTTC. Translating gives CASSLSLGTRNNEQFF.

By frequency in the sample, this clonotype is medium-sized (0.01 to 0.1%). This chain uses TRBV20-1 with TRBJ2-2; D may correspond to TRBD1 or TRBD2 (6 bases each). Trimming shortened V by 3 bases and J by 7 bases, and 9 bases separated the two germline ends. The CDR3 runs 12 residues. Germline CDR1 reads DFQATT; CDR2 reads SNEGSKA (reference sequence). CDR3 protein: CSASGGIGELFF. The CDR3 bases are TGCAGTGCTAGCGGGGGCATCGGGGAGCTGTTTTTT.

In this sample, this clonotype is large (0.1 to 1%). The CDR3 protein is CASSFAQVTEAFF. The CDR3 DNA sequence: TGTGCCAGCAGTTTCGCCCAGGTGACCGAAGCTTTCTTT. This sequence joins TRBV6-5 and TRBJ1-1; D gene unclear. The CDR3 loop spans 13 amino acids. CDR1 MNHEY and CDR2 SVGAGI come from the germline V gene. The V and J ends lost 4 bases and 8 bases respectively, with 14 bases between them.

Written as DNA, the CDR3 is TGTGCCAGCAGTCGGGGGACAGGTCCCCCAGAGACCCAGTACTTC. Residues: CASSRGTGPPETQYF. The chain links TRBV6-9 to TRBJ2-5; 8 nucleotides match TRBD1. From germline, CDR1 is MNHGY and CDR2 SVAAGI. V was pared by 5 bases and J by 4 bases, with 9 bases of the junction left unmatched. The CDR3 totals 15 residues.

This clonotype is labeled medium-sized (0.01 to 0.1%). The chain carries TRBV3-1 and TRBJ2-1; maybe TRBD1 (7 bases). Trimming removed 4 bases from V and 7 bases from J, with 11 bases in between. CDR3 length: 13 amino acids. CDR1 LGHDT and CDR2 YNNKEL come from the germline V gene (reference sequence). CDR3 bases: TGTGCCAGCAGCCGACAGGGAGGAAATGAGCAGTTCTTC. Its protein is CASSRQGGNEQFF.

This clonotype is categorized as large. The rearrangement uses TRBV5-8 and TRBJ2-2; D is uncertain. Trimming left V 0 bases short and J 4 bases short, with 4 bases between. The germline V gene has CDR1 SGHTS and CDR2 YDEGEE. This CDR3 comprises 13 residues. CDR3 nucleotides: TGTGCCAGCAGCTTGGAGGTCACCGGGGAGCTGTTTTTT. Translating gives CASSLEVTGELFF.

This clonotype is labeled medium-sized. The rearrangement joins TRBV10-3 to TRBJ2-7, with 7 bases fitting TRBD1. The CDR3 spans 13 residues. In germline, CDR1 is ENHRY, CDR2 SYGVKD. J was trimmed by 7 bases and V by 0 bases; bases with no gene match: 3. The CDR3: CAISESPGGEQYF. The DNA for the CDR3 is TGTGCCATCAGTGAGTCGCCAGGGGGTGAGCAGTACTTC.

This clonotype is deemed medium-sized. The CDR3 region is CASGLEMGGNQPQHF. The DNA of the CDR3 is TGTGCTAGTGGTTTGGAAATGGGGGGAAATCAGCCCCAGCATTTT. The V and J genes are TRBV12-5 and TRBJ1-5, with TRBD1 as a possible D gene (5 bases). V dropped 1 base and J dropped 4 bases, with 11 bases sitting between them. The germline V gene has CDR1 LGHNT and CDR2 FRNRAP. This CDR3 spans 15 amino acids.

This clonotype is termed large. This chain links TRBV19 with TRBJ1-4, with unresolved D. This CDR3 is built from 15 residues. V lost 3 bases to trimming and J lost 7 bases, with 15 bases between them. The germline V gene encodes CDR1 LNHDA and CDR2 SQIVND (reference sequence). In nucleotides, the CDR3 is TGTGCCAGTAGTATCCTGCGGCCACTTGGTGAAAAACTGTTTTTT. Translating gives CASSILRPLGEKLFF.

In regard to this clonotype: Given a much more abundant clone one base away, this may be a read error. The chain joins TRBV14 to TRBJ1-6; a weak D match, TRBD1 (5 bases). Germline V CDR1 and CDR2: SGHDN, FVKESK. This CDR3 has 16 amino acids. The CDR3 spells CATSPAGPQGSSPLHF. In DNA form, the CDR3 reads TGTGCCACCAGCCCGGCGGGGCCCCAAGGTAGTTCACCCCTCCACTTT.

This clonotype is large within its sample. The V gene is TRBV20-1, the J gene TRBJ2-7; no clear D. The V gene lost 5 bases and the J gene lost 7 bases, with 15 bases spanning the gap. This CDR3 is built from 12 residues. The V gene's germline CDR1 is DFQATT and CDR2 SNEGSKA (reference sequence). The CDR3 sequence is CSASMGQGEQYF. The CDR3 region has the DNA TGCAGTGCTTCTATGGGCCAAGGGGAGCAGTACTTC.

In its sample, this clonotype ranks as medium-sized (0.01 to 0.1%). This chain links TRBV29-1 with TRBJ2-3, with D possibly matching TRBD2 (5 bases). Germline loops: CDR1 SQVTM, CDR2 ANQGSEA. V dropped 4 bases and J dropped 2 bases, with 7 bases sitting between them. This CDR3 has 12 amino acids. CDR3 nucleotide sequence: TGCAGCGTTGGTGACTACACAGATACGCAGTATTTT. It encodes CSVGDYTDTQYF.